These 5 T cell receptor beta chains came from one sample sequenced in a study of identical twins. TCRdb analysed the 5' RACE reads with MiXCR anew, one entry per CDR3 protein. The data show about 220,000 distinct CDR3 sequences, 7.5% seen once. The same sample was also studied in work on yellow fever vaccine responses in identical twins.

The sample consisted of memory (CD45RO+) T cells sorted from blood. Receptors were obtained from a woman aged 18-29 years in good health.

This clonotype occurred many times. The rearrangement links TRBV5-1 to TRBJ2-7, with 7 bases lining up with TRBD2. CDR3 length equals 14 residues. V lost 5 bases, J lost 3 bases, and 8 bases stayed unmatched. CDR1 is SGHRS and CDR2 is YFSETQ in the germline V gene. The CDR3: CASSFVGGDYEQYF. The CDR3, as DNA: TGCGCCAGCAGTTTTGTGGGAGGGGACTACGAGCAGTACTTC.

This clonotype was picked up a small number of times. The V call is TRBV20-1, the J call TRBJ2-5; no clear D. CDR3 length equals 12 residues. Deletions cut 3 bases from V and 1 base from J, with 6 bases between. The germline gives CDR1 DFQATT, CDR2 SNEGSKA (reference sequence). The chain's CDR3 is CSASLIQETQYF. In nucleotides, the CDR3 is TGCAGTGCTAGTCTCATCCAAGAGACCCAGTACTTC.

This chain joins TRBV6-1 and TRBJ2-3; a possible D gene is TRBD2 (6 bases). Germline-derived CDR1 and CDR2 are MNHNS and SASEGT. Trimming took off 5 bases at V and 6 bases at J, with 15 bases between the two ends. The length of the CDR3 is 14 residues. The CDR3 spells CASSRLVGADTQYF. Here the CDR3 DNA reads TGTGCCAGCAGTCGACTAGTGGGCGCGGATACGCAGTATTTT.

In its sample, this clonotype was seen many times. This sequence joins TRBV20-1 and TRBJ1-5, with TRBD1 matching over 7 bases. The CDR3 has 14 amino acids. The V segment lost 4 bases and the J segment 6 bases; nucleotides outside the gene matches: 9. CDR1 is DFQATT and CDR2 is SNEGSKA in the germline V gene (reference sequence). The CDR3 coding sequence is TGCAGTGCTAAAGCAGGGGGGGCAGCTCAGCCCCAGCATTTT. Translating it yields CSAKAGGAAQPQHF.

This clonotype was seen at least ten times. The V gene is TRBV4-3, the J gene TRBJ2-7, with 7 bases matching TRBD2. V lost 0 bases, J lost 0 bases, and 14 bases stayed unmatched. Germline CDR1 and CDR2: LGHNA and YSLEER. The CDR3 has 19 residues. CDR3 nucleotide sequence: TGCGCCAGCAGCCAAGATGGGTCCGGGGGGAACGCCTTCTCCTACGAGCAGTACTTC. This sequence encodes CASSQDGSGGNAFSYEQYF.